The source of this TCR beta chain is a study of radiotherapy plus CTLA-4 blockade in lung cancer. Regarding the study as a whole: Peripheral blood showed expansion of tumor-derived TCR clones after radiotherapy and ipilimumab.

Only in-frame clones appear in the TCRdb table, and some are missing; sequencing was by immunoSEQ multiplex PCR. The sample has tens of thousands of clones; under 90% are singletons. A remark on this clone: Its antigen is currently unknown.

The CDR3 consists of 11 residues. Between the trimmed V and J ends, which lost 6 bases and 4 bases, there was a span of 3 bases. CDR1 SGHNT and CDR2 YENEEA come from the germline V gene. The chain recombines TRBV11-3 with TRBJ2-2; D call uncertain. This receptor was obtained from a human donor with non-small cell lung cancer who had stable disease on radiotherapy plus ipilimumab. The sequences come from peripheral blood, collected from a patient treated with radiotherapy plus ipilimumab. The CDR3 loop is CASRGTGELFF. The CDR3 DNA reads as TGTGCCAGCAGGGGCACCGGGGAGCTGTTTTTT.